One sample yielded the 10 T cell receptor beta chains listed below, sequenced in a study of early T cells in non-severe SARS-CoV-2 infection (dated by TCRdb to 2020 to 2023). Library generation was performed with 5' RACE. The instrument given in TCRdb is NextSeq 500. TCRdb took the public reads, trimmed them with fastp at Q25, ran MiXCR for clone calling and kept in-frame beta chains. Each entry merges the rows of one CDR3 protein and shows their most common DNA and genes. The sample table shows over 55,000 distinct CDR3 sequences, and about an eighth are seen once. The top ten clones comprise roughly 2.5% of the sample. Specimen: whole blood, collected at baseline. Every receptor here comes from an adult who was a healthcare worker with PCR-confirmed SARS-CoV-2 infection or an uninfected control (not recorded which).

The rearrangement joins TRBV7-8 to TRBJ2-7; possible D gene TRBD2, 5 bases. Germline V lookup: CDR1 SGHVS, CDR2 FQNEAQ. CDR3 size: 14 residues. V was trimmed by 1 base and J by 9 bases, leaving 16 bases between them. CDR3 in DNA: TGTGCCAGCAGCTTAGATGTCTCTAGCAGGCGGCAGTACTTC. Translation: CASSLDVSSRRQYF. Combining the CDR3 with reference TRBV7-8 and TRBJ2-7 gives the whole variable domain GAGVSQSPRYKVAKRGQDVALRCDPISGHVSLFWYQQALGQGPEFLTYFQNEAQLDKSGLPSDRFFAERPEGSVSTLKIQRTQQEDSAVYLCASSLDVSSRRQYFGPGTRLTVT.

This clonotype appeared many times. The J gene is TRBJ2-3, the V gene TRBV7-9; D is undetermined. The CDR3 is made up of 16 amino acids. Trimming removed 1 base from V and 0 bases from J, with 11 bases in between. Germline CDR1 and CDR2: SEHNR and FQNEAQ (reference sequence). The CDR3 DNA follows: TGTGCCAGCAGCTTAGGTGGCTCGAGTAGCACAGATACGCAGTATTTT. This encodes CASSLGGSSSTDTQYF.

This clonotype has only a few counts. V and J are TRBV5-4 and TRBJ2-2, with D perhaps matching TRBD2 (7 bases). The CDR3 covers 16 residues. In germline, CDR1 is SGHNT, CDR2 YYREEE (reference sequence). Trimming shortened V by 4 bases and J by 4 bases, and 17 bases separated the two germline ends. DNA of the CDR3: TGTGCCAGCAGCCCCGGACGGGGGGCGGTCACCGGGGAGCTGTTTTTT. As protein: CASSPGRGAVTGELFF.

The chain carries TRBV6-2 or TRBV6-3 and TRBJ2-1; D not resolved. The CDR3 length is 12 residues. Trimming took off 2 bases at V and 8 bases at J, with 7 bases between the two ends. Germline values: CDR1 MNHEY, CDR2 SVGEGT. The CDR3 DNA is TGTGCCAGCAGTTACCGCGACGATGAGCAGTTCTTC. Translating it yields CASSYRDDEQFF.

This clonotype appeared many times. The J gene is TRBJ2-4, the V gene TRBV4-3; TRBD1 or TRBD2 may be the D gene (6 bases each). V was cut by 0 bases and J by 0 bases, with 15 bases left in between. The CDR3 loop spans 18 amino acids. Germline V gene sequence: CDR1 LGHNA, CDR2 YSLEER. This CDR3 is CASSQDDTGAAAKNIQYF. DNA of the CDR3: TGCGCCAGCAGCCAAGATGATACGGGGGCCGCAGCCAAAAACATTCAGTACTTC.

This clonotype was counted between two and nine times. The chain employs TRBV28 and TRBJ2-6; D perhaps matches TRBD1 (6 bases). The V gene's germline CDR1 is MDHEN and CDR2 SYDVKM. This CDR3 has 18 amino acids. V lost 6 bases and J lost 0, with 18 bases in between. The CDR3 DNA follows: TGTGCCAGCAGCCTTTCAGGGGCTCCTGTCTCTGGGGCCAACGTCCTGACTTTC. Translated, it gives CASSLSGAPVSGANVLTF.

A few counts support this clonotype. The chain joins TRBV25-1 to TRBJ2-1; TRBD2 aligns across 9 bases. Trimming at V came to 4 bases and at J to 0 bases, leaving 13 bases not matched to a gene. The CDR3 totals 19 residues. The germline gives CDR1 MGHDK, CDR2 SYGVNS. CDR3 protein: CASSVGSLAGSFSYNEQFF. In nucleotides, the CDR3 is TGTGCCAGCAGTGTGGGATCGCTAGCGGGGTCCTTCTCCTACAATGAGCAGTTCTTC. Variable domain in full (rest from reference TRBV25-1 and TRBJ2-1): EADIYQTPRYLVIGTGKKITLECSQTMGHDKMYWYQQDPGMELHLIHYSYGVNSTEKGDLSSESTVSRIRTEHFPLTLESARPSHTSQYLCASSVGSLAGSFSYNEQFFGPGTRLTVL.

This rearrangement joins TRBV29-1 to TRBJ2-2; D unclear. V was trimmed by 4 bases and J by 5 bases, leaving 14 bases between them. The CDR3 totals 14 residues. Per germline, CDR1 SQVTM and CDR2 ANQGSEA. CDR3 nucleotide sequence: TGCAGCGTTGGACAAATGACGGGTACCGGGGAGCTGTTTTTT. This encodes CSVGQMTGTGELFF.

The chain uses TRBV28 and TRBJ1-2, with D uncertain. From germline, CDR1 is MDHEN and CDR2 SYDVKM. The CDR3 has 11 amino acids. Trimming pared 6 bases from V and 0 bases from J, leaving 2 bases between. The CDR3 loop reads CASRSNYGYTF. For the CDR3, the DNA is TGTGCCAGCAGGTCTAACTATGGCTACACCTTC.

This clonotype was seen ten or more times. This chain connects TRBV24-1 to TRBJ1-1; D perhaps matches TRBD1 (5 bases). Germline CDR1 KGHDR, CDR2 SFDVKD. The V end was cut by 4 bases, the J end by 9 bases, with 8 bases between. CDR3 length equals 11 residues. The CDR3 loop reads CATSEGRKAFF. The CDR3 bases are TGTGCCACCAGTGAGGGGCGGAAAGCTTTCTTT.